What follows are 7 T cell receptor beta chains derived from one specimen sequenced in a study of vaccination and CD4 T cells after COVID-19. Treatment defined: roughly nine-day PBMC culture with coronavirus spike peptide pools or control peptides (ViraFEST assay). Unexposed donor CD4+ T cells predated the COVID-19 pandemic, collected 2011-2018. Their antigens remain unidentified. Sequence data for DNA of cultured CD4+ T cells were generated by the Oncomine TCR Beta short-read assay. Genomic DNA was taken out of cultured CD4+ T cells by extraction. TCRdb ran MiXCR on the PCR reads and lists one entry per CDR3 protein. The sample consists of around 9,100 distinct CDR3 sequences, 30% to 45% of them appearing once. Sequencing input: CD4+ T cells from blood, cultured in vitro. Receptor source: a human donor in good health.

CDR3 coding DNA: TGCAGTGCTAGGGCCGCTAGCGGGTCCCGCACAGATACGCAGTATTTT. It encodes CSARAASGSRTDTQYF. V and J are TRBV20-1 and TRBJ2-3; 8 nucleotides agree with TRBD2. There are 16 residues in the CDR3. The V segment lost 3 bases and the J segment 1 base; nucleotides outside the gene matches: 9. Germline CDR1 and CDR2: DFQATT and SNEGSKA (reference sequence).

The chain uses TRBV20-1 and TRBJ1-6; D is uncertain. The CDR3 extends over 14 amino acids. Germline-derived CDR1 and CDR2 are DFQATT and SNEGSKA (reference sequence). The CDR3 region is CSVDVNGPNSPLHF. In DNA form, the CDR3 reads TGCAGCGTTGACGTAAACGGGCCTAATTCACCCCTCCACTTT.

In this sample, this clonotype turned up a few times. The chain is built from TRBV7-8 and TRBJ2-7; D unclear. The CDR3 has 14 residues. V was shortened by 1 base and J by 0 bases, with 7 bases between the two germline ends. Germline CDR1 is SGHVS and CDR2 is FQNEAQ. CDR3: CASSLGRSSYEQYF. DNA for the CDR3: TGTGCCAGCAGCTTAGGACGGAGCTCCTACGAGCAGTACTTC.

This clonotype was picked up a small number of times. V and J are TRBV19 and TRBJ2-1; 9 nucleotides line up with TRBD2. Germline CDR1 reads LNHDA; CDR2 reads SQIVND (reference sequence). The V segment lost 3 bases and the J segment 9 bases; nucleotides outside the gene matches: 6. CDR3 length: 14 residues. The CDR3 loop reads CASSMGREGGEQFF. DNA of the CDR3: TGTGCCAGTAGTATGGGGCGGGAGGGCGGTGAGCAGTTCTTC.

The chain joins TRBV9 to TRBJ1-1, with TRBD1 as a possible D gene (5 bases). This CDR3 is built from 14 residues. CDR1 and CDR2 (germline): SGDLS, YYNGEE. V was pared by 0 bases and J by 3 bases, with 9 bases between. The chain's CDR3 is CASSVVRGDTEAFF. DNA of the CDR3: TGTGCCAGCAGCGTAGTTAGGGGTGACACTGAAGCTTTCTTT.

The chain has TRBV11-2 and TRBJ1-6; no clear D. The CDR3 has 13 amino acids. The V end was cut by 1 base, the J end by 8 bases, with 6 bases between. Germline-derived CDR1 and CDR2 are SGHAT and FQNNGV. The CDR3 DNA is TGTGCCAGCAGCTTAGTAGTTTATTCACCCCTCCACTTT. Translation gives CASSLVVYSPLHF. The full variable domain, in which reference TRBV11-2 and TRBJ1-6 provide the parts outside the CDR3, is EAGVAQSPRYKIIEKRQSVAFWCNPISGHATLYWYQQILGQGPKLLIQFQNNGVVDDSQLPKDRFSAERLKGVDSTLKIQPAKLEDSAVYLCASSLVVYSPLHFGNGTRLTVT.

This clonotype was counted a few times. The chain recombines TRBV30 with TRBJ1-2; no reliable D call. Germline CDR1 is GTSNPN and CDR2 is SVGIG (reference sequence). V lost 1 base to trimming and J lost 2 bases, with 11 bases between them. The CDR3 has 14 residues. Here the CDR3 DNA reads TGTGCCTGGAGTGATCTTGGAGGGAACTATGGCTACACCTTC. This encodes CAWSDLGGNYGYTF.